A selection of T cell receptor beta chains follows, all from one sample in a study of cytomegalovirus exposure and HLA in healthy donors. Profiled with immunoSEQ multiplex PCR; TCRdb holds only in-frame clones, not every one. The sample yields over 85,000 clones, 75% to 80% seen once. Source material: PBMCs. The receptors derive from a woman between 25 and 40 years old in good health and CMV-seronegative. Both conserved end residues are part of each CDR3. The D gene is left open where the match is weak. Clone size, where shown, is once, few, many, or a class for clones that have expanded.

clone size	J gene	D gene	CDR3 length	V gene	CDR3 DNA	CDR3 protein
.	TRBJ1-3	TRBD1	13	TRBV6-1	TGTGCCAGCAGTGCGGGACAGTTTTTCACCATATATTTT	CASSAGQFFTIYF
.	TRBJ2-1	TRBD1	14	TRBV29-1	TGCAGCGTTGATGGGACAGGTTCCTACAATGAGCAGTTCTTC	CSVDGTGSYNEQFF
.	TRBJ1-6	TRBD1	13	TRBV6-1	TGTGCCAGCTTTGACAGGGACAATTCACCCCTCCACTTT	CASFDRDNSPLHF
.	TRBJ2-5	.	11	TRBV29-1	TGCAGCGCGGTGGGGGCAGAGACCCAGTACTTC	CSAVGAETQYF
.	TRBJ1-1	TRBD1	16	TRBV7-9	TGTGCCAGCAGCAAGGACAGGGGTGCATGGGACGCTGAAGCTTTCTTT	CASSKDRGAWDAEAFF
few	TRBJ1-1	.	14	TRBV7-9	TGTGCCAGCAGCGATCGACAGGCTGCGACTGAAGCTTTCTTT	CASSDRQAATEAFF
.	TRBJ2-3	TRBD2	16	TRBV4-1	TGCGCCAGCAGCCAAGTTAGTAGCGGGGGGCCAGATACGCAGTATTTT	CASSQVSSGGPDTQYF
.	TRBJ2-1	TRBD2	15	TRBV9	TGTGCCAGCAGCGTGCTCACTAGCGGTTACAATGAGCAGTTCTTC	CASSVLTSGYNEQFF
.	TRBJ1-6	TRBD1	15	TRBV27	TGTGCCAGCAGTATTCGGACAGGACTGGATTCACCCCTCCACTTT	CASSIRTGLDSPLHF
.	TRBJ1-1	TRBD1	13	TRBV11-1	TGTGCCAGCAGTCGACAGGGAGACACTGAAGCTTTCTTT	CASSRQGDTEAFF
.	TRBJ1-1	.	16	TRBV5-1	TGCGCCAGCAGCTTGGAGGGGGGGAGCCTGAACACTGAAGCTTTCTTT	CASSLEGGSLNTEAFF
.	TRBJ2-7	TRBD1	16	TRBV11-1	TGTGCCAGCAGCTTCGTTTTACAGGGGACGGACGCCGTGCAGTACTTC	CASSFVLQGTDAVQYF
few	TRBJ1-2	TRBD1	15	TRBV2	TGTGCCAGCAGGGGAGACAGGGCACAGAACTATGGCTACACCTTC	CASRGDRAQNYGYTF
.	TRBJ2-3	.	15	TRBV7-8	TGTGCCAGCAGCTTAGCTCGGTTCAGGGTTGATACGCAGTATTTT	CASSLARFRVDTQYF
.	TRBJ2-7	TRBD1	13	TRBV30	TGTGCCTGGAGTGTACAGGGGACCCACGAGCAGTACTTC	CAWSVQGTHEQYF
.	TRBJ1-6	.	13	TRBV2	TGTGCCAGCAGTGAATACGCAGGGTTGCCCCTCCACTTT	CASSEYAGLPLHF
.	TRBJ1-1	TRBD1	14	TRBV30	TGTGCCTGGAGTGACTGGACAGGGATTACTGAAGCTTTCTTT	CAWSDWTGITEAFF
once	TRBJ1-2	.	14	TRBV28	TGTGCCAGCGCGATTCGTGAGCCGAACTATGGCTACACCTTC	CASAIREPNYGYTF
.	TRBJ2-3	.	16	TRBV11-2	TGTGCCAGCAGCCCAAGGGGCCTGATACGCTTGGATACGCAGTATTTT	CASSPRGLIRLDTQYF
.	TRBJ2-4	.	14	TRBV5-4	TGTGCCAGCAGCTTGGATTCAGGGTTGGGCATTCAGTACTTC	CASSLDSGLGIQYF
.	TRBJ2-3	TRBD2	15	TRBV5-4	TGTGCCAGCGGGAATAGCGGGAGTCTGACAGATACGCAGTATTTT	CASGNSGSLTDTQYF
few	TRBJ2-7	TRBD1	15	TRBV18	TGTGCCAGCTCACGACCGGGACAGGGGGACTACGAGCAGTACTTC	CASSRPGQGDYEQYF
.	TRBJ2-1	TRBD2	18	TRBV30	TGTGCCTGGAGTCGTCTCGGGGCGGCTAGCGGGTATTACAATGAGCAGTTCTTC	CAWSRLGAASGYYNEQFF
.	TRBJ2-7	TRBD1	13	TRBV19	TGTGCCAGTAGTTTCACAGGGGACTACGAGCAGTACTTC	CASSFTGDYEQYF
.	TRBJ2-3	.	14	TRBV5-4	TGTGCCAGCCGACAGGAGACGAGCACAGATACGCAGTATTTT	CASRQETSTDTQYF
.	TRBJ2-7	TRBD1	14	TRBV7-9	TGTGCCAGCAGCTTAGACAGGGGATTCCACGAGCAGTACTTC	CASSLDRGFHEQYF
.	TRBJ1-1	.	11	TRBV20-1	TGCAGGGCGGGGGGCAGGGCCCAAGCTTTCTTT	CRAGGRAQAFF
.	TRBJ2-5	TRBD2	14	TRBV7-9	TGTGCCAGCAGCTTAACAGCGGGGAAAGAGACCCAGTACTTC	CASSLTAGKETQYF
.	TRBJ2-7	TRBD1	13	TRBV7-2	TGTGCCAGCAGCTTGGGACAGGTCTACGAGCAGTACTTC	CASSLGQVYEQYF
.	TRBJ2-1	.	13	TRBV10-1	TGCGCCCTCGGGGGAAGCTCCTACAATGAGCAGTTCTTC	CALGGSSYNEQFF
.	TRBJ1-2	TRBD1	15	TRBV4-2	TGTGCCAGCAGCCAAGATTACAGGGGTGACTATGGCTACACCTTC	CASSQDYRGDYGYTF
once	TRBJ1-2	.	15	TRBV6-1	TGTGCCAGCAGTGAAACAGGGATTTCTCTCTTTGGCTACACCTTC	CASSETGISLFGYTF
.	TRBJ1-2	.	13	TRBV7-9	TGTGCCAGCAGCTTAGCGCGTTCACATGGCTACACCTTC	CASSLARSHGYTF
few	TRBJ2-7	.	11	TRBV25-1	TGTGCCAGCAGGGAACGTTCCGAGCAGTACTTC	CASRERSEQYF
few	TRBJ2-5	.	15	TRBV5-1	TGCGCCAGCAGCTTGTCTCCAGCGAGACAAGAGACCCAGTACTTC	CASSLSPARQETQYF
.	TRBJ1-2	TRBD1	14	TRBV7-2	TGTGCCAGCAGCAGCGACAGGGGGGCCTATGGCTACACCTTC	CASSSDRGAYGYTF
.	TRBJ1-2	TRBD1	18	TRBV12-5	TGTGCTAGTGGTTTGGTACTGGGACAGGGGGCGCGAGATTATGGCTACACCTTC	CASGLVLGQGARDYGYTF
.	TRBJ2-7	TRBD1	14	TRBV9	TGTGCCAGCAGCCCACAGACAGGGGGGTACGAGCAGTACTTC	CASSPQTGGYEQYF
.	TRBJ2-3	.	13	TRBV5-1	TGCGCCAGCAGCCAACTATCCACAGATACGCAGTATTTT	CASSQLSTDTQYF
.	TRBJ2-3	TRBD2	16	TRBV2	TGTGCCAGCAGTGACTCTACGACTAGCGGGACAGATACGCAGTATTTT	CASSDSTTSGTDTQYF
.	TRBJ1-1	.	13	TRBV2	TGTGCCAGCAGTACTCACAGGGACACTGAAGCTTTCTTT	CASSTHRDTEAFF
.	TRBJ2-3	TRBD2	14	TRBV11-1	TGTGCCAGCAGCGAGAGACTAGCTGGAGATACGCAGTATTTT	CASSERLAGDTQYF
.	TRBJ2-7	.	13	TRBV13	TGTGCCAGCAGCTTAATGATCCGGTCGGAGCAGTACTTC	CASSLMIRSEQYF
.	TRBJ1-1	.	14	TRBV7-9	TGTGCCAGCAGCTTAGGGCCCGGGGGCACTGAAGCTTTCTTT	CASSLGPGGTEAFF